This T cell receptor (beta chain) stems from a study of T cell responses to AZD1222 COVID-19 vaccine. Broader study findings: Spike-specific TCR breadth and depth went up after people got two AZD1222 doses. The donor group comprised mostly white British people and more females; the analysis possibly underestimated clonal diversity.

A remark on this clone: Its antigen is still unknown.

Germline CDR1 and CDR2: PRHDT and FYEKMQ (reference sequence). The CDR3 is 15 amino acids. V shed 5 bases and J 4 bases; nucleotides not matched to a gene: 6. The table came from immunoSEQ multiplex PCR; TCRdb's copy has only in-frame clones and leaves some out. Here the sample spans 95,000 to 150,000 clones, around 87% being singletons. This receptor was identified in an adult in good health. This chain joins TRBV13 and TRBJ2-3; TRBD2 matches at 10 bases. The source material was peripheral blood, sampled on day 0 of AZD1222 vaccination. The CDR3 bases are TGTGCCAGCAGCCCTCCTAGCGGGGGCCCAGATACGCAGTATTTT. Its protein product is CASSPPSGGPDTQYF.